What follows are 6 T cell receptor beta chains derived from one specimen sequenced in a study of blood T cell repertoires in COVID-19. Only in-frame clones appear in the TCRdb table, and some are missing; sequencing was by immunoSEQ multiplex PCR. The repertoire has roughly 180,000 clones, 85% of them found once; the top ten carry roughly 8.2%. The source material was peripheral blood. These receptor sequences come from a woman aged 55-70 years with acute or convalescent COVID-19.

This clone was detected only once. This chain uses TRBV5-1 with TRBJ2-5; 10 nucleotides align to TRBD2. This CDR3 is built from 14 residues. The V and J ends lost 0 bases and 4 bases, in that order; junction bases with no gene match: 0. Germline V gene lookup returns CDR1 SGHRS and CDR2 YFSETQ. CDR3: CASSLGLAGETQYF. Here the CDR3 DNA reads TGCGCCAGCAGCTTGGGACTAGCGGGAGAGACCCAGTACTTC.

The V call is TRBV6-5, the J call TRBJ2-1, with D uncertain. The ends were cut back, 5 bases at V and 8 bases at J, with 19 bases in the middle. The CDR3 consists of 15 residues. The germline CDR1 and CDR2 sequences are MNHEY and SVGAGI. The chain's CDR3 is CASSPSMRKADEQFF. The CDR3 DNA follows: TGTGCCAGCAGTCCTTCAATGCGGAAGGCCGATGAGCAGTTCTTC.

V gene TRBV28 combines with J gene TRBJ2-5; weak D call: TRBD2 (7 bases). The germline V gene has CDR1 MDHEN and CDR2 SYDVKM. With 8 bases removed from V and 5 bases from J, the gap between germline ends came to 18 bases. The CDR3 consists of 14 residues. The CDR3 nucleotides are TGTGCCAGCTTCCAAGGGGGGGGCTCGGAGACCCAGTACTTC. Protein product: CASFQGGGSETQYF.

The chain has TRBV6-6 and TRBJ1-1; D remains unclear. From germline, CDR1 is MNHNY and CDR2 SVGAGI (reference sequence). The V end lost 6 bases, the J end lost 2 bases, and 16 bases lay between the germline ends. This CDR3 has 15 residues. The CDR3 sequence is CASSLTPRANTEAFF. In DNA form, the CDR3 reads TGTGCCAGCAGCCTTACGCCTCGAGCCAACACTGAAGCTTTCTTT.

The chain employs TRBV5-6 and TRBJ2-5, with TRBD2 identical over 7 bases. Germline-derived CDR1 and CDR2 are SGHDT and YYEEEE. V lost 0 bases and J lost 1; bases outside the gene matches: 6. The CDR3 runs to 16 residues. CDR3 in amino acids: CASSLDGLGVQETQYF. The DNA for the CDR3 is TGTGCCAGCAGCTTGGACGGACTAGGAGTCCAAGAGACCCAGTACTTC.

This chain uses TRBV5-1 with TRBJ2-1; 10 bases are shared with TRBD2. The CDR3 is 16 residues long. The germline V gene encodes CDR1 SGHRS and CDR2 YFSETQ. V was clipped by 3 bases and J by 0 bases; unmatched bases: 3. The CDR3 region is CASSSSGRSSYNEQFF. In DNA, the CDR3 is TGCGCCAGCAGCTCTAGCGGGAGAAGCTCCTACAATGAGCAGTTCTTC.